This is a list of T cell receptor beta chains from one sample in a study of blood T cell repertoires in COVID-19. The repertoire was sequenced with immunoSEQ multiplex PCR; TCRdb's copy has only in-frame clones and lacks some. The table includes under 300,000 clones, around 80% detected once. The specimen sequenced was peripheral blood. These receptors were obtained from a woman under 30 with acute or convalescent COVID-19. CDR3s include the opening cysteine and the closing phenylalanine or tryptophan. A D gene is named only where the DNA matches it firmly. A clone size is listed for some rows: how often the clone was seen (once, few, many), or a class if it is expanded.

J gene	clone size	V gene	D gene	CDR3 DNA	CDR3 protein
TRBJ2-3	NA	TRBV3-1/TRBV3-2	TRBD2	TGTGCCAGCAGCCTCGGACTAGCGGTCACAGATACGCAGTATTTT	CASSLGLAVTDTQYF
TRBJ1-1	once	TRBV28	NA	TGTGCCAGCAGTCCCCACTCCTCAGGGTGGGTGAACACTGAAGCTTTCTTT	CASSPHSSGWVNTEAFF
TRBJ2-3	NA	TRBV7-2	NA	TGTGCCAGCAGCTCCTCCCAAATCGCAGCAGATACGCAGTATTTT	CASSSSQIAADTQYF
TRBJ2-3	NA	TRBV19	NA	TGTGCCAGTAGTACCCAGGGGAGAGATACGCAGTATTTT	CASSTQGRDTQYF
TRBJ2-3	NA	TRBV7-8	NA	TGTGCCAGCAAAAGGTCCCAGACTAGCACAGATACGCAGTATTTT	CASKRSQTSTDTQYF
TRBJ1-1	NA	TRBV29-1	NA	TGCAGCGTTGAAGGTCAGTCGAACACTGAAGCTTTCTTT	CSVEGQSNTEAFF
TRBJ2-1	NA	TRBV6-5	NA	TGTGGGTGTCGGAGCTCCTACAATGAGCAGTTCTTC	CGCRSSYNEQFF
TRBJ1-3	NA	TRBV7-2	TRBD1	TGTGCCAGCAGCTCCCCATGGACAGGTCGGGCCTCTGGAAACACCATATATTTT	CASSSPWTGRASGNTIYF
TRBJ2-1	NA	TRBV29-1	TRBD2	TGCAGCGTTGTTTGGCTAGCGGGAGTGTACAATGAGCAGTTCTTC	CSVVWLAGVYNEQFF
TRBJ2-7	NA	TRBV7-9	TRBD1	TGTGCCAGCAGCTTGTTCCGGGACAGCCTGACCCCGGGCTCCTACGAGCAGTACTTC	CASSLFRDSLTPGSYEQYF
TRBJ1-1	once	TRBV12-3/TRBV12-4	TRBD1	TGTGCCAGCAGTTCCGGACAGGTAGGAGCTTTCTTT	CASSSGQVGAFF
TRBJ2-7	once	TRBV7-2	TRBD2	TGTGCCAGCAGGATAGCGGGAGTAGGTAGTGGGGCCCGCGAGCAGTACTTC	CASRIAGVGSGAREQYF
TRBJ2-3	NA	TRBV14	NA	TGTGCCAGCAGCCAAGTTTGGGGCGGTAGCACAGATACGCAGTATTTT	CASSQVWGGSTDTQYF
TRBJ1-2	NA	TRBV10-3	NA	TGTGCCATCAGTGAGATTTCTGGGGGGGGAAGTGGCTACACCTTC	CAISEISGGGSGYTF
TRBJ1-2	NA	TRBV7-3	NA	TGTGCCAGCAGCTTAGCGGGAGCAGGGAAAGGGTTTTTTCTCGGCTACACCTTC	CASSLAGAGKGFFLGYTF
TRBJ1-2	once	TRBV19	TRBD1	TGTGCCAGTAAGGTCCCCGACAGGGTCTATGGCTACACCTTC	CASKVPDRVYGYTF
TRBJ1-3	NA	TRBV3-1/TRBV3-2	TRBD1	TGTGCCAGCAGCCAAGGACGGCAGGGGGCTAAGGGAAACACCATATATTTT	CASSQGRQGAKGNTIYF
TRBJ1-1	few	TRBV19	NA	TGTGCCAGTATTTTTCCCGGGGGTTCGAGCACTGAAGCTTTCTTT	CASIFPGGSSTEAFF
TRBJ2-1	few	TRBV10-1	NA	TGCGCCAGCAGTGAGAGCGGGCCGTCCAATGAGCAGTTCTTC	CASSESGPSNEQFF
TRBJ1-3	NA	TRBV3-1/TRBV3-2	TRBD1	TGTGCCAGCAGCCAAGGACAGGGGGCCTCTGGAAACACCATATATTTT	CASSQGQGASGNTIYF
TRBJ2-3	NA	TRBV7-2	TRBD2	TGTGCCAGCAGCTTCCGACTAGCGGGGGGAGTTTCTAGCACAGATACGCAGTATTTT	CASSFRLAGGVSSTDTQYF
TRBJ2-7	NA	TRBV7-2	TRBD2	TGTGCCAGCAGCTTAGCAACTAGCGGGTACGAGCAGTACTTC	CASSLATSGYEQYF
TRBJ2-1	NA	TRBV27	TRBD2	TGTGCCACCACATTTATCCGGCTAGCGGGACCCAATGAGCAGTTCTTC	CATTFIRLAGPNEQFF
TRBJ1-5	many	TRBV3-1/TRBV3-2	TRBD1	TGTGCCAGCAGCCAACAGGGGGTCCCCAATCAGCCCCAGCATTTT	CASSQQGVPNQPQHF
TRBJ2-7	NA	TRBV18	TRBD2	TGTGCCAGCTCCCGAGCGGGAGTGGGGTACGAGCAGTACTTC	CASSRAGVGYEQYF
TRBJ1-4	NA	TRBV6-5	NA	TGTGCCAGCACGGGTGGGGGGGCCGGTAATGAAAAACTGTTTTTT	CASTGGGAGNEKLFF
TRBJ2-7	few	TRBV4-3	NA	TGCGCCAGCAGCCAATCTAGACACAGGATAAACGAGCAGTACTTC	CASSQSRHRINEQYF
TRBJ2-7	once	TRBV7-9	NA	TGTGCCAGCAGCCTCCCCGCCTACGAGCAGTACTTC	CASSLPAYEQYF
TRBJ1-1	NA	TRBV24-1	NA	TGTGCCACCAGTGAGGGGCGAAGTACTGAAGCTTTCTTT	CATSEGRSTEAFF
TRBJ1-2	few	TRBV4-3	NA	TGCGCCAGCAGCCAGCAGGGTTTCCCTAACTATGGCTACACCTTC	CASSQQGFPNYGYTF
TRBJ2-7	once	TRBV29-1	NA	TGCAGCGTTGCGCCAGGGGCCTACGAGCAGTACTTC	CSVAPGAYEQYF
TRBJ2-1	NA	TRBV4-3	TRBD1	TGCGCCAGCAGCCACGATGGACAGGGGTACAATGAGCAGTTCTTC	CASSHDGQGYNEQFF
TRBJ2-2	NA	TRBV19	TRBD2	TGTGCCAGTAGTATAGCGGCGGGAGGGGTCGGGGAGCTGTTTTTT	CASSIAAGGVGELFF
TRBJ1-6	NA	TRBV3-1/TRBV3-2	NA	TGTGCCAGCAGCCGCACAGTAAATTCACCCCTCCACTTT	CASSRTVNSPLHF
TRBJ2-1	NA	TRBV18	TRBD2	TGTGCCAGCTCAGGGACTAGCGGGAACAATGAGCAGTTCTTC	CASSGTSGNNEQFF
TRBJ1-5	once	TRBV12-3/TRBV12-4	TRBD1	TGTGCCAGCAGTGGACAGGTGGGGCAGCCCCAGCATTTT	CASSGQVGQPQHF
TRBJ1-2	few	TRBV19	NA	TGTGCCAGTAGTATAGACCGGGACACCTTTTATGGCTACACCTTC	CASSIDRDTFYGYTF
TRBJ1-2	NA	TRBV11-2	TRBD1	TGTGCCAGCAGCTCCGGGGACAGCTTATATGGCTACACCTTC	CASSSGDSLYGYTF
TRBJ2-1	NA	TRBV5-6	TRBD2	TGTGCCAGCAGCCCGCGGACTAGCGGGAGGGCCTACAATGAGCAGTTCTTC	CASSPRTSGRAYNEQFF
TRBJ1-5	NA	TRBV7-2	NA	TGTGCCAGCAGCTTCCAAGGGGCGTCGAGCAATCAGCCCCAGCATTTT	CASSFQGASSNQPQHF
TRBJ2-7	NA	TRBV2	NA	TGTGCCAGCAGTGCTGGGGGCCCCGGGGACGAGCAGTACTTC	CASSAGGPGDEQYF
TRBJ1-6	NA	TRBV4-3	NA	TGCGCCAGCAGCCAGGAAGGGAGGTCTGGGAATTCACCCCTCCACTTT	CASSQEGRSGNSPLHF
TRBJ2-1	NA	TRBV5-4	TRBD2	TGTGCCAGCAGCCCCAGACTAGCGTACAATGAGCAGTTCTTC	CASSPRLAYNEQFF
TRBJ2-2	many	TRBV7-2	NA	TGTGCCAGCAGCCATACGGACAGGAACACCGGGGAGCTGTTTTTT	CASSHTDRNTGELFF
TRBJ2-1	NA	TRBV19	NA	TGTGCCAGTAGTACAATGGCCTTTGGGCAGTTCTTC	CASSTMAFGQFF
TRBJ2-7	NA	TRBV19	TRBD1	TGTGCCAGTAGTATAGGACGGACAGGGGATATCGAGCAGTACTTC	CASSIGRTGDIEQYF
TRBJ2-1	few	TRBV19	TRBD1	TGTGCCAGTAGTATTTGGGACAGGGAGAATGAGCAGTTCTTC	CASSIWDRENEQFF
TRBJ1-5	NA	TRBV10-2	NA	TGCGCCAGCAATGATCATGGTTTCGGTATAGTGCAGCCCCAGCATTTT	CASNDHGFGIVQPQHF
TRBJ1-1	NA	TRBV6-2/TRBV6-3	TRBD1	TGTGCCAGCAGTTACCCCACAGGGGGTGCGATCAACACTGAAGCTTTCTTT	CASSYPTGGAINTEAFF